This T cell receptor (beta chain) was identified in a study of cytomegalovirus exposure and HLA in healthy donors. PCR was performed using 60 Vbeta and 13 Jbeta primers. The assay was immunoSEQ multiplex PCR, and TCRdb's table has in-frame clones only and misses some. The sample holds 30,000 to 40,000 clones. A remark on this clone: What it binds is unknown.

CDR1 and CDR2 (germline): MRHNA, SNTAGT. This CDR3 comprises 14 residues. The J segment lost 4 bases and the V segment lost 6 bases, leaving 5 bases of the junction unmatched. Whole-study results and caveats: Among CMV-associated TCR beta chains, most appeared HLA-restricted in a later analysis. It was reported in a later analysis that an Asian-associated ancestry cluster showed fewer N-insertions than the approximately 700-donor mean. Most of the TCR beta V segments (in an earlier analysis) were productive either about 87% or about 30% of the time.

This sequence originates from a man between 40 and 49 years old in good health and CMV-seropositive. V is TRBV6-4 and J is TRBJ2-1; 8 bases align to TRBD1. Sequencing input: PBMCs. Here the CDR3 reads CASRIGQGYNEQFF. DNA of the CDR3: TGTGCCAGCAGGATAGGACAGGGTTACAATGAGCAGTTCTTC.